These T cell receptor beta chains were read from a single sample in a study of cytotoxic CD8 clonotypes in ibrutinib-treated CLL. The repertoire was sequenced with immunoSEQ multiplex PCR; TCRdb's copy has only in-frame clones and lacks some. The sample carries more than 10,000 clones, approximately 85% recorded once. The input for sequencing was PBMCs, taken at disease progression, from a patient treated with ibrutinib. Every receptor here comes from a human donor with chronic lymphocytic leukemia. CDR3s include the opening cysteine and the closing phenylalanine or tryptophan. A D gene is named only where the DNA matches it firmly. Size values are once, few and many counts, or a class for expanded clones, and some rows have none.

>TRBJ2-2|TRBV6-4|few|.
TGTGCCAGCAGTGACGGGGACACCGGGGAGCTGTTTTTT
CASSDGDTGELFF
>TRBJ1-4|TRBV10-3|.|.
TGTGCCATCAGCCGGACAGAAAATGAAAAACTGTTTTTT
CAISRTENEKLFF
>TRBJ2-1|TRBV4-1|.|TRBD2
TGCGCCAGCAGCCCAGGACTAGCGGGAGTTGGAGAGCAGTTCTTC
CASSPGLAGVGEQFF
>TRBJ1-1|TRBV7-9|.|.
TGTGCCAGCAGCCCCGGGGCAGGGTACATCATGAACACTGAAGCTTTCTTT
CASSPGAGYIMNTEAFF
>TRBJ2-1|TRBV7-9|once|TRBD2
TGTGCCAGCAGCCGGGGACTAGCGAACTACAATGAGCAGTTCTTC
CASSRGLANYNEQFF
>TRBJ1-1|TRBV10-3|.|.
TGTGCCATCAGTGAGTCTGGGGGATGGGAAGCTTTCTTT
CAISESGGWEAFF
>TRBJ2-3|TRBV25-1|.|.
TGTGCCAGCAGTGAATGGGCTAGCGATTCAAGCACAGATACGCAGTATTTT
CASSEWASDSSTDTQYF
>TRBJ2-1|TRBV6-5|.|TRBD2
TGTGCCAGCAGTTACCAGACTAGCGGGAGGTTTGAGCAGTTCTTC
CASSYQTSGRFEQFF
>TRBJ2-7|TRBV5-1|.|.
TGCGCCAGCAGCTTGGGATCCAGCCAAGAAGAGCAGTACTTC
CASSLGSSQEEQYF
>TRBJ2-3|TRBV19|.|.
TGTGCCAGTAGTATTTGGGATACGCAGTATTTT
CASSIWDTQYF
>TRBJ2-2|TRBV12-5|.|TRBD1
TGTGCTAGTGGCCGGGACAGCCTACCCACCGGGGAGCTGTTTTTT
CASGRDSLPTGELFF
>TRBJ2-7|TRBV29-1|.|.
TGCAGCGTTGAAGCTGGGCCTAGCGTTTACGAGCAGTACTTC
CSVEAGPSVYEQYF
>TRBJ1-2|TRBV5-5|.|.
TGTGCCAGCAGCTCGTCAAACGGGGGCTATGGCTACACCTTC
CASSSSNGGYGYTF
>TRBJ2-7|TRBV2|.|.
TGTGCCAGCAGTGACGACACGTACGAGCAGTACTTC
CASSDDTYEQYF
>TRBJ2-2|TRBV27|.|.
TGTGCCAGCAGCCTACAGGGTACGACCGGGGAGCTGTTTTTT
CASSLQGTTGELFF
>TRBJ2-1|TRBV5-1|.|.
TGCGCCAGCAGCTTGTGGGGGGCGAGCGGCATCTCCTACAATGAGCAGTTCTTC
CASSLWGASGISYNEQFF
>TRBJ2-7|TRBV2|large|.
TGTGCCAGCCTCTGGGGGGTTTCCTACGAGCAGTACTTC
CASLWGVSYEQYF
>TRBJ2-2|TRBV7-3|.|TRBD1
TGTGCCAGCAGCCCCGGACAGGGGGCAGGTACCGGGGAGCTGTTTTTT
CASSPGQGAGTGELFF
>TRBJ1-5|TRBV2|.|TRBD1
TGTGCCAGCAGTGGACTCGGGACAGAGAATCAGCCCCAGCATTTT
CASSGLGTENQPQHF
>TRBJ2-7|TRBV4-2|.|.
TGTGCCAGCAGCCCCGGGACTGGCAACTACGAGCAGTACTTC
CASSPGTGNYEQYF
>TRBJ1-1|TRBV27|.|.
TGTGCCAGCAGCCCACAGGGTGATGGCACTGAAGCTTTCTTT
CASSPQGDGTEAFF
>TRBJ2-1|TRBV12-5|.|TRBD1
TGTGCTAGTGGCCCACCACAGGGGGAGATATGGAATGAGCAGTTCTTC
CASGPPQGEIWNEQFF